This T cell receptor (beta chain) was captured by sequencing in a study of blood T cell repertoires in COVID-19. About the research overall: The United States, Italy and Spain were the sources of the acute and convalescent COVID-19 samples. T cells, B-cell-depleted T cells, or PBMCs supplied cDNA or gDNA.

Authors' analysis steps: How many nucleated cells were present was estimated from reference gene primer amplification. The assay was immunoSEQ multiplex PCR, and TCRdb's table has in-frame clones only and misses some. V and J calls and clone size follow that table, whereas D and trimming were derived from the DNA. This table holds about 250,000 clones, about 82% found once. The germline V and J ends were trimmed by 7 bases and 8 bases, with 19 bases remaining between them. This CDR3 contains 14 residues. Germline CDR1 and CDR2: SNHLY and FYNNEI. The receptor comes from a woman of 80 years or more with COVID-19, enrolled during active disease. The sequenced sample was peripheral blood. The chain couples TRBV2 to TRBJ2-3, with D possibly being TRBD1 (6 bases). CDR3 in amino acids: CASTPLTGMGTQYF. CDR3 nucleotide sequence: TGTGCCAGCACCCCATTAACAGGGATGGGTACGCAGTATTTT.